The T cell receptor beta chain described here comes from a study of blood T cell repertoires in COVID-19. Study-level information: Samples representing acute and convalescent COVID-19 were sourced from the United States, Italy and Spain. The cDNA or gDNA used as material had been derived from T cells, B-cell-depleted T cells, or PBMCs.

Source study methods: Estimation of nucleated cell counts relied on the amplification of reference gene primers. Libraries were prepared by immunoSEQ multiplex PCR; TCRdb keeps only in-frame clonotypes and omits some of them. That table is the source of V, J and clone size, and D and trimming were worked out from the DNA. The table has approximately 68,000 clones, about 90% seen once. V was cut by 10 bases and J by 7 bases, with 17 bases left in between. The CDR3 runs to 12 residues. The chain has TRBV12-3 or TRBV12-4 and TRBJ2-7; tentatively, D is TRBD2 (5 bases). The clonotype comes from a man aged 45 to 65 with active COVID-19. Input material: peripheral blood. The CDR3 coding sequence is TGTGCCACTAGCCCAAATCGACGAGAGCAGTACTTC. This gives the protein CATSPNRREQYF.